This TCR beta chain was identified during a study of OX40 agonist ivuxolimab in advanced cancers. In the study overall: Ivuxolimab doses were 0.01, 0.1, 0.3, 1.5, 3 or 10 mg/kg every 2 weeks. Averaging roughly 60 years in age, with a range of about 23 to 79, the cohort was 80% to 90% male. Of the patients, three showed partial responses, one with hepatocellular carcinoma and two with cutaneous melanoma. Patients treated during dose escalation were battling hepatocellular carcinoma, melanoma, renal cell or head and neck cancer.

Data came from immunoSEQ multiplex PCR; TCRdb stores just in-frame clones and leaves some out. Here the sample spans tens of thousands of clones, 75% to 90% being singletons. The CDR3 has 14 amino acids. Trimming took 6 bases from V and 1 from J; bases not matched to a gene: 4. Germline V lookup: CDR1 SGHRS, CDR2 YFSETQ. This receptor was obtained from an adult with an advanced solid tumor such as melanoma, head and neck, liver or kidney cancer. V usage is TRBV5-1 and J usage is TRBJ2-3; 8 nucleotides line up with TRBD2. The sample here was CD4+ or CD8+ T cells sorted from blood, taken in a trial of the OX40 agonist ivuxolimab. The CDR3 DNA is TGCGCCAGCATGGAACTAGCGGGCACAGATACGCAGTATTTT. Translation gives CASMELAGTDTQYF.